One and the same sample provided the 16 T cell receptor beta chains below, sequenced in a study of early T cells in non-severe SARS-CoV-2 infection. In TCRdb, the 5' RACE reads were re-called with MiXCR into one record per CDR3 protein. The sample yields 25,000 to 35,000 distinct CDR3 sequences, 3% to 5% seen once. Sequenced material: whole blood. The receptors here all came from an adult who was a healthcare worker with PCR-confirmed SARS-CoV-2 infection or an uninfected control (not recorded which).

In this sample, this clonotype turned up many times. The CDR3 spells CASSASDRPSSYNEQFF. In DNA, the CDR3 is TGCGCCAGCAGTGCCTCCGACCGACCAAGCTCCTACAATGAGCAGTTCTTC. The chain uses TRBV10-2 and TRBJ2-1; no firm D call. V lost 4 bases and J lost 0, with 16 bases in between. The V gene's germline CDR1 is WSHSY and CDR2 SAAADI. The CDR3 spans 17 residues.

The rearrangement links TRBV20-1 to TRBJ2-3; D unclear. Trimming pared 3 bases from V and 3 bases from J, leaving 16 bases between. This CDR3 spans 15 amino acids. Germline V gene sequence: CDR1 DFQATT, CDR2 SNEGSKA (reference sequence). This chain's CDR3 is CSARAPWSGTDTQYF. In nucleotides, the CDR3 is TGCAGTGCTAGGGCGCCTTGGTCGGGTACAGATACGCAGTATTTT.

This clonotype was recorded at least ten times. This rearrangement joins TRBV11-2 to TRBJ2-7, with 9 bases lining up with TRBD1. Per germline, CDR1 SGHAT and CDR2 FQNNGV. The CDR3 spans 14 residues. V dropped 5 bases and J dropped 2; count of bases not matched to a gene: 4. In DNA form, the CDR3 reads TGTGCCAGCAGCCCGGACAGGGGAACCTACGAGCAGTACTTC. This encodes CASSPDRGTYEQYF.

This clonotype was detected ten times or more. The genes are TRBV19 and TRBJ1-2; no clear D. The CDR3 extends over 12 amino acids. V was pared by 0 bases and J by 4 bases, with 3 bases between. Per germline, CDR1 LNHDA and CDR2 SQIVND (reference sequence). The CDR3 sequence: CASSIEGYGYTF. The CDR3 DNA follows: TGTGCCAGTAGTATAGAGGGCTATGGCTACACCTTC.

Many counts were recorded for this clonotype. The chain's CDR3 is CASSQGRQGLINTQYF. Written as DNA, the CDR3 is TGCGCCAGCAGCCAAGGCCGACAGGGCCTAATAAATACGCAGTATTTT. The J gene is TRBJ2-3, the V gene TRBV4-3; the match to TRBD1 covers 7 bases. V was pared by 1 base and J by 7 bases, with 11 bases of the junction left unmatched. CDR1 is LGHNA and CDR2 is YSLEER in the germline V gene. CDR3 length: 16 amino acids.

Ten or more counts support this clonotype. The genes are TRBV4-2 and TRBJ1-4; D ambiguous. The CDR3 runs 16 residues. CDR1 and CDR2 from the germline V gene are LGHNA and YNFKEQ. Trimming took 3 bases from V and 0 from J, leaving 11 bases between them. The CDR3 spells CASSQVSGATNEKLFF. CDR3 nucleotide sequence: TGTGCCAGCAGCCAGGTCTCTGGTGCAACTAATGAAAAACTGTTTTTT.

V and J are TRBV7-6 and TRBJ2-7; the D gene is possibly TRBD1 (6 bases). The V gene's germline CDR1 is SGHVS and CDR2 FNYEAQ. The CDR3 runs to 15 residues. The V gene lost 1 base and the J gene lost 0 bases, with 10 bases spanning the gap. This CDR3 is CASSLDRVHSYEQYF. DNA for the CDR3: TGTGCCAGCAGCTTAGACAGGGTCCACTCCTACGAGCAGTACTTC.

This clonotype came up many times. The CDR3 region has the DNA TGTGCCAGCAGCACAGTACCCGCAGGTTACAATGAGCAGTTCTTC. It encodes CASSTVPAGYNEQFF. The chain couples TRBV7-9 to TRBJ2-1; no firm D call. The germline V and J ends were trimmed by 5 bases and 4 bases, with 15 bases remaining between them. This CDR3 has 15 residues. Looked up from germline, CDR1 is SEHNR and CDR2 is FQNEAQ (reference sequence).

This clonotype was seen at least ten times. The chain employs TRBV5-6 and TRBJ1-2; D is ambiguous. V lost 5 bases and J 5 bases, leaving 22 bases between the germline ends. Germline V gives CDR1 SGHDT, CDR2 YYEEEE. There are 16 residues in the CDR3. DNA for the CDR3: TGTGCCAGCAGTTGGATAGAAACATACGGGCAATATGGCTACACCTTC. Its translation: CASSWIETYGQYGYTF. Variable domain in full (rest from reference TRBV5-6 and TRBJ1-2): DAGVTQSPTHLIKTRGQQVTLRCSPKSGHDTVSWYQQALGQGPQFIFQYYEEEERQRGNFPDRFSGHQFPNYSSELNVNALLLGDSALYLCASSWIETYGQYGYTFGSGTRLTVV.

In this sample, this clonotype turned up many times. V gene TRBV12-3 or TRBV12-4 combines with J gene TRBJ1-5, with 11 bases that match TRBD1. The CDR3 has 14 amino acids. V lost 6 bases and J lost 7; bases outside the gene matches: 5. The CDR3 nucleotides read TGTGCCAGCAGAGGACAGGGGGCTTGGCAGCCCCAGCATTTT. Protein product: CASRGQGAWQPQHF.

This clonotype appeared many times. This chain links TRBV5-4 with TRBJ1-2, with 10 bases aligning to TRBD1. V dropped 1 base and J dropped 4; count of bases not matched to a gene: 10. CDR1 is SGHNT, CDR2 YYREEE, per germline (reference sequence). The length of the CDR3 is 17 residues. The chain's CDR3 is CASSLTFPGQGGYGYTF. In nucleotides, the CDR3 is TGTGCCAGCAGCTTGACCTTCCCCGGACAGGGGGGCTATGGCTACACCTTC. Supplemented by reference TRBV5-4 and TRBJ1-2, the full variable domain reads ETGVTQSPTHLIKTRGQQVTLRCSSQSGHNTVSWYQQALGQGPQFIFQYYREEENGRGNFPPRFSGLQFPNYSSELNVNALELDDSALYLCASSLTFPGQGGYGYTFGSGTRLTVV.

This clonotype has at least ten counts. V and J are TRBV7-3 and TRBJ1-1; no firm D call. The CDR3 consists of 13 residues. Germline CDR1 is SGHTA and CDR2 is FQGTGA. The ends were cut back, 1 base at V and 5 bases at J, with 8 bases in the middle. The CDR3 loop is CASSLRVGTEAFF. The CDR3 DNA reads TGTGCCAGCAGCTTAAGGGTGGGGACTGAAGCTTTCTTT.

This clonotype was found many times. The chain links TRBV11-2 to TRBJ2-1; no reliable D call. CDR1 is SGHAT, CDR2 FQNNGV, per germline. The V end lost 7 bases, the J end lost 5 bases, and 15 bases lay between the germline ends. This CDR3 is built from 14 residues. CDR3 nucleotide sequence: TGTGCCAGCATCTCCGGGCGAATCCACAATGAGCAGTTCTTC. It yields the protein CASISGRIHNEQFF.

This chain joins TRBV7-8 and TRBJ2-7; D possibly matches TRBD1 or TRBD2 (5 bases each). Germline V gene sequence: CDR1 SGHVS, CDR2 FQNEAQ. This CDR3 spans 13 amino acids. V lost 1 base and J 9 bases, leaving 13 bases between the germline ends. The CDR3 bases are TGTGCCAGCAGCTTAGGAGGGGACCTCGGGCAGTACTTC. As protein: CASSLGGDLGQYF.

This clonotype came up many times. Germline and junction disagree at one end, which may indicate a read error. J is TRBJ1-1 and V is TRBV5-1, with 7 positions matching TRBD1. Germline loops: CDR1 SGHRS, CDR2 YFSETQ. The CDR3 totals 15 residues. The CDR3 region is CASSKDRDGGSEVFF. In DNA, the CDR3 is TGCGCCAGCAGCAAAGACAGGGATGGGGGCTCTGAAGTTTTCTTT.

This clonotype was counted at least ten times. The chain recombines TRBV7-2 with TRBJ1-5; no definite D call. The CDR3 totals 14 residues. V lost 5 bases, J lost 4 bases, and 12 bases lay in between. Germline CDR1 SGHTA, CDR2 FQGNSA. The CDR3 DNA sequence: TGTGCCAGCAGCATTACCGGCCAAAATCAGCCCCAGCATTTT. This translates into CASSITGQNQPQHF.